This T cell receptor (beta chain) was profiled in a study of patients and donors after allogeneic stem cell transplantation. The germline V gene encodes CDR1 SGHRS and CDR2 YFSETQ. The germline V and J ends were trimmed by 4 bases and 1 base, with 15 bases remaining between them. CDR3 length: 15 amino acids. Via MiXCR, TCRdb re-called the RT-PCR reads, giving one row per CDR3 protein. The table lists 390,000 or so distinct CDR3 sequences, roughly 17% of them singletons, with 7% to 7.5% in the top ten. V is TRBV5-1 and J is TRBJ2-7; D unclear. The clonotype was recovered from a human donor who was either an allogeneic HSCT recipient or a stem cell or donor lymphocyte infusion donor (not recorded which). It is not recorded whose cells these are; they may come from a transplant donor. The specimen sequenced was blood, either unsorted or a sorted T cell fraction (not recorded which). The CDR3 is CASSAGSNPSYEQYF. DNA of the CDR3: TGCGCCAGCAGCGCCGGGTCGAACCCGTCCTACGAGCAGTACTTC.